Following are 8 T cell receptor beta chains from one sample sequenced in a study of cytomegalovirus exposure and HLA in healthy donors (dated 2017 in TCRdb). The library was prepared using the immunoSEQ multiplex PCR assay. The multiplex PCR relied on a mix of 60 forward primers for TCR Vbeta segments and 13 reverse primers for TCR Jbeta segments. Drawn from immuneACCESS, this table holds only the in-frame rearrangements with V and J called that TCRdb kept. Clones are partly lost; checked studies trace under half to an unresolved V gene and leave the rest unexplained. The sample yields approximately 69,000 clones; around 76% were counted once. The ten largest clones capture about a fifth of the sample. Sequenced input: PBMCs. Receptors originate from a young woman in good health and CMV-seropositive.

The J gene is TRBJ2-1, the V gene TRBV10-1, with no clear D. CDR1 is WNHNN and CDR2 is SYGVQD in the germline V gene (reference sequence). V gave up 3 bases and J gave up 3 bases, with 15 bases separating them. This CDR3 contains 16 residues. CDR3 DNA sequence: TGCGCCAGCAGTGATGAAGCCGAGGCCTTCTACAATGAGCAGTTCTTC. Its protein product is CASSDEAEAFYNEQFF.

The V and J genes are TRBV28 and TRBJ1-1; 7 nucleotides align to TRBD1. The junction had 7 bases not matched to a gene; V was cut back by 6 bases and J by 0 bases. This CDR3 spans 15 amino acids. CDR1 is MDHEN, CDR2 SYDVKM, per germline. This CDR3 reads CASRGDSLVNTEAFF. CDR3 DNA: TGTGCCAGCAGAGGGGACAGTTTAGTGAACACTGAAGCTTTCTTT.

This chain connects TRBV21-1 to TRBJ1-3. TRBV21-1 is deemed a pseudogene. The length of the CDR3 is 16 residues. The CDR3 sequence is CASSKGRGRPPNTIYF. The CDR3 DNA follows: TGTGCCAGCAGCAAAGGTAGAGGGCGTCCTCCGAACACCATATATTTT.

The V call is TRBV18, the J call TRBJ2-7; 8 nucleotides align to TRBD1. CDR3 length equals 13 residues. V lost 3 bases, J lost 3 bases, and 1 base stayed unmatched. Germline values: CDR1 KGHSH, CDR2 LQKENI. In nucleotides, the CDR3 is TGTGCCAGCTCACCGACAGGGGACTACGAGCAGTACTTC. Translating gives CASSPTGDYEQYF.

The chain combines TRBV4-1 with TRBJ2-1; D is perhaps TRBD2 (6 bases). CDR3 length equals 17 residues. The germline V and J ends were trimmed by 1 base and 0 bases, with 13 bases remaining between them. CDR1 and CDR2 (germline): MGHRA, YSYEKL. The CDR3 DNA sequence: TGCGCCAGCAGCCAAGTCCCTCCCGGGGGCTCCTACAATGAGCAGTTCTTC. Translated: CASSQVPPGGSYNEQFF.

V usage is TRBV4-1 and J usage is TRBJ1-5; tentative D call: TRBD1 (5 bases). The ends were cut back, 1 base at V and 7 bases at J, with 17 bases in the middle. This CDR3 contains 16 residues. Germline CDR1 reads MGHRA; CDR2 reads YSYEKL. The CDR3 sequence: CASSQGSGQGWQPQHF. The DNA of the CDR3 is TGCGCCAGCAGCCAAGGTTCTGGGCAGGGATGGCAGCCCCAGCATTTT.

The genes are TRBV2 and TRBJ1-5; no clear D. The CDR3 is 15 amino acids. Germline lookup yields CDR1 SNHLY and CDR2 FYNNEI. The V end lost 8 bases, the J end lost 3 bases, and 17 bases lay between the germline ends. The chain's CDR3 is CASALWAASNQPQHF. In DNA form, the CDR3 reads TGTGCCAGCGCCCTGTGGGCAGCTTCCAATCAGCCCCAGCATTTT.

The chain carries TRBV6-5 and TRBJ1-2; a possible D gene is TRBD1 (6 bases). Between the trimmed V and J ends, which lost 4 bases and 2 bases, there was a span of 14 bases. The CDR3 has 15 residues. Germline V gene sequence: CDR1 MNHEY, CDR2 SVGAGI. For the CDR3, the DNA is TGTGCCAGCAGTTCATCAGGACAGAAGAACTATGGCTACACCTTC. Encoded protein: CASSSSGQKNYGYTF.